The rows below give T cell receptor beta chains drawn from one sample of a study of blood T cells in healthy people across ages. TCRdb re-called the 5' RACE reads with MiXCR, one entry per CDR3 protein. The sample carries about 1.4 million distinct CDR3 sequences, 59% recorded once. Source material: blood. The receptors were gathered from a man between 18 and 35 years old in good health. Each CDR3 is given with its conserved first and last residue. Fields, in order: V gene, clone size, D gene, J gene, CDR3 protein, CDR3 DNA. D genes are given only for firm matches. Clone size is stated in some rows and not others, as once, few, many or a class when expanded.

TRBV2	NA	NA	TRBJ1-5	CASSEASAGINQPQHF	TGTGCCAGCAGTGAAGCGTCGGCAGGGATAAATCAGCCCCAGCATTTT
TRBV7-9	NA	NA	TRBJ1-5	CASSSEDSNQPQHF	TGTGCCAGCAGCTCAGAGGATAGCAATCAGCCCCAGCATTTT
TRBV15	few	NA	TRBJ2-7	CATSRIEEEQYF	TGTGCCACCAGCCGAATTGAGGAGGAGCAGTACTTC
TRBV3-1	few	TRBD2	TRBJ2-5	CASSQGLRGGRGETQYF	TGTGCCAGCAGCCAAGGTTTGCGGGGGGGCCGCGGAGAGACCCAGTACTTC
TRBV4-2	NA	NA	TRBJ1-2	CASSQEAKGTTPHGYTF	TGTGCCAGCAGCCAAGAGGCCAAGGGGACCACTCCCCATGGCTACACCTTC
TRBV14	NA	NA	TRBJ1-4	CASSPGTRTNEKLFF	TGTGCCAGCAGCCCTGGGACGCGGACTAATGAAAAACTGTTTTTT
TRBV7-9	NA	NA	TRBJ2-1	CASNLLTASYNEQFF	TGTGCCAGCAATCTATTGACCGCCTCCTACAATGAGCAGTTCTTC
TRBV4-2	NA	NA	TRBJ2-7	CASSLRQASYEQYF	TGTGCCAGCAGCCTGAGACAGGCCTCCTACGAGCAGTACTTC
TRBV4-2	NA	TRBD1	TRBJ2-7	CASSQGTGGSSYEQYF	TGTGCCAGCAGCCAAGGGACAGGGGGTAGCTCCTACGAGCAGTACTTC
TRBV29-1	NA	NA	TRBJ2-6	CSVERDLGPGANVLTF	TGCAGCGTTGAGCGGGACCTCGGGCCTGGGGCCAACGTCCTGACTTTC
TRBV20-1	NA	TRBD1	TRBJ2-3	CSANHDRGITDTQYF	TGCAGTGCTAACCACGACAGGGGAATCACAGATACGCAGTATTTT
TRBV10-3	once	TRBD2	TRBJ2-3	CAISRGLAGINTDTQYF	TGTGCCATCAGTCGAGGACTAGCGGGGATCAACACAGATACGCAGTATTTT
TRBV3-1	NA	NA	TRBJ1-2	CASSSRGMGSPWSYTF	TGTGCCAGCAGCTCTCGGGGGATGGGTTCGCCCTGGAGCTACACCTTC
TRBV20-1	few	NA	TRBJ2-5	CSARKGPGFQETQYF	TGCAGTGCTAGAAAGGGACCTGGGTTCCAAGAGACCCAGTACTTC
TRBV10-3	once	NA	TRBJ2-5	CAISGDVETQYF	TGTGCCATCAGTGGGGATGTAGAGACCCAGTACTTC
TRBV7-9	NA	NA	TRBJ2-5	CASSFPTAKEQETQYF	TGTGCCAGCAGCTTTCCCACAGCTAAGGAGCAAGAGACCCAGTACTTC
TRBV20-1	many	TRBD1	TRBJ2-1	CSARQGNEQFF	TGCAGTGCTCGACAGGGAAATGAGCAGTTCTTC
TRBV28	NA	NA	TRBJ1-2	CASRLTLGTAYGYTF	TGTGCCAGCAGGCTCACTCTAGGGACTGCTTATGGCTACACCTTC
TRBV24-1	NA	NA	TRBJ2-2	CVTSAGGYTGELFF	TGTGTCACCAGTGCCGGCGGATACACCGGGGAGCTGTTTTTT
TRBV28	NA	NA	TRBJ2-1	CASTLGDRHNEQFF	TGTGCCAGCACCCTCGGAGACAGGCACAATGAGCAGTTCTTC
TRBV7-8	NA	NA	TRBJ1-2	CASRRGRGMFDYGYTF	TGTGCCAGCAGGCGAGGACGGGGGATGTTTGACTATGGCTACACCTTC
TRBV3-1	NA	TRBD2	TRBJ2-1	CASSLRTSGGAGNEQFF	TGTGCCAGCAGCCTCCGGACTAGCGGGGGGGCGGGCAATGAGCAGTTCTTC
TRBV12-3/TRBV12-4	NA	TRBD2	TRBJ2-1	CASSLGGDSYNEQFF	TGTGCCAGCAGTTTGGGGGGGGACTCCTACAATGAGCAGTTCTTC
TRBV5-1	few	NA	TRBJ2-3	CASSLGISGGDTQYF	TGCGCCAGCAGCTTGGGTATTTCCGGGGGAGATACGCAGTATTTT
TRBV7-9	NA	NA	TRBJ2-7	CASSLPGNSYEQYF	TGTGCCAGCAGCTTACCGGGAAACAGCTACGAGCAGTACTTC
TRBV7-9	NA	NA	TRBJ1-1	CASISEGWDTEAFF	TGTGCCAGCATTTCCGAGGGCTGGGACACTGAAGCTTTCTTT
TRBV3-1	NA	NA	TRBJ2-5	CASSHSEGWRKETQYF	TGTGCCAGCAGCCACTCGGAGGGTTGGCGGAAAGAGACCCAGTACTTC
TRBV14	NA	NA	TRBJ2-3	CASSQGPFTYF	TGTGCCAGCAGCCAAGGGCCCTTCACGTATTTT
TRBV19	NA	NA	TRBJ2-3	CASSILFAGGGPDTQYF	TGTGCCAGTAGTATCCTCTTTGCTGGGGGGGGCCCAGATACGCAGTATTTT
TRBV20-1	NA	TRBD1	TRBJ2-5	CSATKGQGRETQYF	TGCAGTGCTACCAAAGGACAGGGGAGGGAGACCCAGTACTTC
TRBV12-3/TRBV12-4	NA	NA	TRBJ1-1	CASSLIGAEAFF	TGTGCCAGCAGTTTAATCGGGGCTGAAGCTTTCTTT
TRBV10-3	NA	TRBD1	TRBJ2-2	CAISEPDRGRTGELFF	TGTGCCATCAGTGAGCCTGACAGGGGTAGAACCGGGGAGCTGTTTTTT
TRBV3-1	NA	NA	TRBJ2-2	CASTPSSQTGELFF	TGTGCCAGCACCCCAAGCTCCCAGACCGGGGAGCTGTTTTTT
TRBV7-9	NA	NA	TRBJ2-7	CASSAPGHPSSYEQYF	TGTGCCAGCAGCGCCCCGGGACATCCGAGCTCCTACGAGCAGTACTTC
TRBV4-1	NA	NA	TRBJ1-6	CASRGGMKVSYNSPLHF	TGCGCCAGCCGCGGTGGGATGAAGGTGTCCTATAATTCACCCCTCCACTTT
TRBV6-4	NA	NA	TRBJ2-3	CASSIQQSTDTQYF	TGTGCCAGCAGTATCCAGCAAAGCACAGATACGCAGTATTTT
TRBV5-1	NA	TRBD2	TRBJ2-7	CASSSSSSGANYEQYF	TGCGCCAGCAGCTCTTCAAGTAGCGGGGCGAACTACGAGCAGTACTTC
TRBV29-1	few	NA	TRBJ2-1	CSVVGQVGSSYNEQFF	TGCAGCGTTGTTGGCCAGGTTGGAAGCTCCTACAATGAGCAGTTCTTC
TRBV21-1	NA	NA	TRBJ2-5	CASNKDLNSPETQYF	TGTGCCAGCAACAAAGACCTAAATTCACCGGAGACCCAGTACTTC
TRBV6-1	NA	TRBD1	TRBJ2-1	CAGKTGNNEQFF	TGTGCCGGTAAGACAGGGAACAATGAGCAGTTCTTC
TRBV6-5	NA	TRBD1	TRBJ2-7	CASSYRGTGAPEQYF	TGTGCCAGCAGTTACCGCGGGACAGGGGCCCCAGAGCAGTACTTC
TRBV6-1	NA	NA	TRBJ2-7	CASSGPQSGPEQYF	TGTGCCAGCAGTGGGCCCCAGTCCGGTCCCGAGCAGTACTTC
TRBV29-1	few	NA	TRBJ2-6	CSVEVWSPQTEGSGANVLTF	TGCAGCGTTGAGGTTTGGTCCCCCCAGACCGAAGGTTCTGGGGCCAACGTCCTGACTTTC
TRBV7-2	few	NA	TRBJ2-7	CASSRQQSHEQYF	TGTGCCAGCAGCAGACAGCAGTCCCACGAGCAGTACTTC
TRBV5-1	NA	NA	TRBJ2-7	CASSLFLGDSYEQYF	TGCGCCAGCAGCTTGTTCCTAGGAGACTCCTACGAGCAGTACTTC
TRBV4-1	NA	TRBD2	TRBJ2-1	CASSQVEGTWLAGVHEQFF	TGCGCCAGCAGCCAAGTGGAAGGGACTTGGCTAGCGGGAGTACATGAGCAGTTCTTC
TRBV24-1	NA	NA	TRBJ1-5	CATSDPRANQPQHF	TGTGCCACCAGTGATCCCAGGGCCAATCAGCCCCAGCATTTT
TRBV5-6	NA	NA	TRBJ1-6	CASTWGGANYNSPLHF	TGTGCCAGCACCTGGGGGGGAGCAAACTATAATTCACCCCTCCACTTT
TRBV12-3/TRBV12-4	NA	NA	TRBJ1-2	CASSILRGTGPYGYTF	TGTGCCAGCAGTATCTTGAGGGGCACCGGGCCTTATGGCTACACCTTC
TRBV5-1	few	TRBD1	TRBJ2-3	CASSSGTGAMGTDTQYF	TGCGCCAGCAGCTCGGGGACAGGGGCTATGGGCACAGATACGCAGTATTTT
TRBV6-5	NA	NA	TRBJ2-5	CASRGLRETQYF	TGTGCCAGCCGGGGGCTCAGGGAGACCCAGTACTTC
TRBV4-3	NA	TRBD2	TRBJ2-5	CASSPPLRGGETQYF	TGCGCCAGCAGCCCTCCACTCCGGGGGGGAGAGACCCAGTACTTC
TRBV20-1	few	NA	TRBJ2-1	CSARGGSGHNEQFF	TGCAGTGCTAGAGGGGGGAGCGGCCACAATGAGCAGTTCTTC
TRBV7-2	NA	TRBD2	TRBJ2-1	CASSPSTSGKNEQFF	TGTGCCAGCAGCCCTAGTACTAGCGGAAAGAATGAGCAGTTCTTC
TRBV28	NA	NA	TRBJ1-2	CASAQWSNYGYTF	TGTGCCAGCGCCCAGTGGAGTAACTATGGCTACACCTTC
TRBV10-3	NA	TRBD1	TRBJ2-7	CAISERGQGFGEQYF	TGTGCCATCAGTGAGAGGGGACAGGGTTTCGGGGAGCAGTACTTC
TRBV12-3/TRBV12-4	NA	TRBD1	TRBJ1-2	CASRDRGLGYTF	TGTGCCAGCAGGGACAGGGGTCTGGGCTACACCTTC
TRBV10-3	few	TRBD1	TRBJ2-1	CAIMGQGDNEQFF	TGTGCCATCATGGGCCAGGGGGACAATGAGCAGTTCTTC